The rows below give T cell receptor beta chains drawn from one sample of a study of blood T cells in healthy people across ages. TCRdb called the 5' RACE reads again in MiXCR, with one record for every CDR3 protein. The sample records around 1,000,000 distinct CDR3 sequences, approximately 26% being singletons. This sample was also put to use in a study of T cells of mothers and their children.

Material for sequencing was blood. These receptors came from a girl aged 2-10 years in good health. CDR3s include the opening cysteine and the closing phenylalanine or tryptophan. D genes are given only for firm matches. The listing skips clone size in some rows; elsewhere it reads once, few, many or a size class.

V gene	clone size	J gene	D gene	CDR3 DNA	CDR3 protein
TRBV4-1	.	TRBJ1-1	.	TGCGCCAGCAGCCAAGATCTCACTGAGAAAACTTTCTTT	CASSQDLTEKTFF
TRBV4-3	.	TRBJ1-6	.	TGCGCCAGCAGCCCCGGGAGGTGGGATTCACCCCTCCACTTT	CASSPGRWDSPLHF
TRBV29-1	.	TRBJ1-2	.	TGCAGCGTTGAAGCCCAAGGCAGGGCTGACTATGGCTACACCTTC	CSVEAQGRADYGYTF
TRBV7-9	.	TRBJ1-2	.	TGTGCCAGCAGCTCCGCAGGGTTTCATGGCTACACCTTC	CASSSAGFHGYTF
TRBV20-1	few	TRBJ2-5	.	TGCAGTGCTAGAGATTACGGACACTCCCAAGAGACCCAGTACTTC	CSARDYGHSQETQYF
TRBV12-3/TRBV12-4	.	TRBJ2-3	.	TGTGCCAGCAGTTTTTTGGTTGATACGCAGTATTTT	CASSFLVDTQYF
TRBV7-2	.	TRBJ2-4	TRBD1	TGTGCCAGCAGCCACAGGACAGGGTGGAACATTCAGTACTTC	CASSHRTGWNIQYF
TRBV20-1	.	TRBJ2-3	.	TGCAGTGCTTCCCAGTTAGATACGCAGTATTTT	CSASQLDTQYF
TRBV20-1	.	TRBJ1-2	TRBD1	TGCAGTGCTACCCGCACCGGGACAGGGTACAACTATGGCTACACCTTC	CSATRTGTGYNYGYTF
TRBV6-6	.	TRBJ1-2	.	TGTGCCAGCAGGTACAGGGAGGACTATGGCTACACCTTC	CASRYREDYGYTF
TRBV7-2	once	TRBJ2-5	.	TGTGCCAGCAGCTTACAGGGAACGTACCAAGAGACCCAGTACTTC	CASSLQGTYQETQYF
TRBV29-1	.	TRBJ2-7	TRBD1	TGCAGCGTTGATGGACAGGGAAGCTCCTACGAGCAGTACTTC	CSVDGQGSSYEQYF
TRBV7-6	once	TRBJ2-7	.	TGTGCCAGCAGCTCGACGGGACCCAACTACGAGCAGTACTTC	CASSSTGPNYEQYF
TRBV7-2	many	TRBJ1-1	.	TGTGCCAGCAGCTTAATAACTGAAGCTTTCTTT	CASSLITEAFF
TRBV11-2	.	TRBJ2-3	.	TGTGCCAGCAGCTCGGGACCCTATAGCACAGATACGCAGTATTTT	CASSSGPYSTDTQYF
TRBV11-2	few	TRBJ2-1	.	TGTGCCATTCGACTAGTATACGATGAGCAGTTCTTC	CAIRLVYDEQFF
TRBV21-1	.	TRBJ2-7	.	TGTGCCAGCAGCTACGGGACTAGCGGGGGGGCTGGGTCCTACGAGCAGTACTTC	CASSYGTSGGAGSYEQYF
TRBV7-2	few	TRBJ2-7	.	TGTGCCAGTACAAAGGGACAACCCTACGAGCAGTACTTC	CASTKGQPYEQYF
TRBV9	few	TRBJ1-5	.	TGTGCCAGCAGCTCCTCCATGGGGCCCCAGCATTTT	CASSSSMGPQHF
TRBV5-6	.	TRBJ1-1	.	TGTGCCAGCAGCTCGGCGCGGGTTGGGGAAGCTTTCTTT	CASSSARVGEAFF
TRBV12-3/TRBV12-4	.	TRBJ2-1	.	TGTGCCAGCAGACCCCGACAGAACAATGAGCAGTTCTTC	CASRPRQNNEQFF
TRBV10-3	.	TRBJ2-1	.	TGTGCCATCAGTGAGTCGGGGATAGATCGGAATGAGCAGTTCTTC	CAISESGIDRNEQFF
TRBV28	.	TRBJ2-1	TRBD2	TGTGCCAGCAAAATGGAGCGGGAGGGATACAATGAGCAGTTCTTC	CASKMEREGYNEQFF
TRBV5-5	many	TRBJ2-7	TRBD1	TGTGCCAGCAGCTTGGTCGGGACAGGGATGAACGAGCAGTACTTC	CASSLVGTGMNEQYF
TRBV29-1	few	TRBJ2-5	.	TGCAGCGTTGAAGATTTAGTACAGGCGAGGGGAGAGACCCAGTACTTC	CSVEDLVQARGETQYF
TRBV9	.	TRBJ1-5	.	TGTGCCAGCAGCGAGGGAAGGTATAGCAATCAGCCCCAGCATTTT	CASSEGRYSNQPQHF
TRBV6-6	few	TRBJ2-7	.	TGTGCCAGCAACAAAAAGGGCTACGAGCAGTACTTC	CASNKKGYEQYF
TRBV29-1	.	TRBJ2-3	.	TGCAGCGCCGACCCGGGGGCGCTTCCAGATACGCAGTATTTT	CSADPGALPDTQYF
TRBV5-1	many	TRBJ1-1	TRBD1	TGCGCCAGCAGCTTGGGGGGGACAGGGTCGGAGCACACTGAAGCTTTCTTT	CASSLGGTGSEHTEAFF
TRBV20-1	few	TRBJ2-5	TRBD1	TGCAGTGCTAGGCCCGGACAGGCGCATGAGACCCAGTACTTC	CSARPGQAHETQYF
TRBV11-1	.	TRBJ2-2	.	TGTGCCAGCACCAGGTGGGATGGACAGGAGCTGTTTTTT	CASTRWDGQELFF
TRBV29-1	.	TRBJ2-5	.	TGCAGCGTTGGACGGACGGTAACCTTGGAGACCCAGTACTTC	CSVGRTVTLETQYF
TRBV18	few	TRBJ1-5	.	TGTGCCAGCTCACCTCTCGCAGGGAGCAATCAGCCCCAGCATTTT	CASSPLAGSNQPQHF
TRBV6-1	few	TRBJ2-7	.	TGTGCCAGCAGTGAAGCTTGGACAGACTACGAGCAGTACTTC	CASSEAWTDYEQYF
TRBV7-9	few	TRBJ1-2	.	TGTGCCAGCAAACATAGAGGATCGGGGTCACTAGGGTATGGCTACACCTTC	CASKHRGSGSLGYGYTF
TRBV20-1	.	TRBJ1-4	.	TGCAGTGCTAGGGACACTCAAAGTTATGAAAAACTGTTTTTT	CSARDTQSYEKLFF
TRBV3-1	.	TRBJ2-1	TRBD2	TGTGCCAGCAGCCAAGATCGCACTAGCGGGAGGATGGGTGAGCAGTTCTTC	CASSQDRTSGRMGEQFF
TRBV4-2	.	TRBJ2-5	TRBD2	TGTGCCAGCAGCCAAGTCATAGCGGGAGGACCCCAAGAGACCCAGTACTTC	CASSQVIAGGPQETQYF
TRBV29-1	few	TRBJ2-5	.	TGCAGCGGCCAACAGAAGGAGACCCAGTACTTC	CSGQQKETQYF
TRBV29-1	.	TRBJ1-4	TRBD1	TGCAGCGTGAAGACAGGGGGCGGTAATGAAAAACTGTTTTTT	CSVKTGGGNEKLFF
TRBV9	many	TRBJ2-7	.	TGTGCCAGCAGCGAGGACTTAAACTCCTACGAGCAGTACTTC	CASSEDLNSYEQYF
TRBV11-2	few	TRBJ2-3	.	TGTGCCAGCAGCTCGGTGGGAGCGGGCTCAGATACGCAGTATTTT	CASSSVGAGSDTQYF
TRBV4-3	few	TRBJ2-5	.	TGCGCCAGCAGCCGGGGATACGAGACAGTTCGGCAAGAGACCCAGTACTTC	CASSRGYETVRQETQYF
TRBV18	few	TRBJ2-1	.	TGTGCCAGCTCCGATCCGGGACACCTTTACAATGAGCAGTTCTTC	CASSDPGHLYNEQFF
TRBV6-2/TRBV6-3	few	TRBJ2-2	TRBD2	TGTGCCAGCAGGCCTATACCGGGACTAGCGGTCACCGGGGAGCTGTTTTTT	CASRPIPGLAVTGELFF
TRBV20-1	.	TRBJ2-2	.	TGCAGTGCTAGGAGCTCCTTCACCGGGGAGCTGTTTTTT	CSARSSFTGELFF
TRBV29-1	.	TRBJ2-1	TRBD2	TGCAGCGTAGCCGGGACTAGCGGGGGGACCTCCTACAATGAGCAGTTCTTC	CSVAGTSGGTSYNEQFF
TRBV6-5	many	TRBJ2-3	.	TGTGCCAGCACGGGGGATACGCAGTATTTT	CASTGDTQYF
TRBV11-2	.	TRBJ2-2	.	TGTGCCAGCAGCTTAGTAGTAGGGCGAACCACCGGGGAGCTGTTTTTT	CASSLVVGRTTGELFF
TRBV6-5	.	TRBJ1-1	.	TGTGCCAGCAGTGAATCAGGGAGGGTGGCTTTCTTT	CASSESGRVAFF
TRBV3-1	few	TRBJ1-1	TRBD1	TGTGCCAGCAGCCAGAGACAGGGTTTCATCTTT	CASSQRQGFIF
TRBV6-5	few	TRBJ2-5	.	TGTGCCAGCAGCGGACATAACCAAGAGACCCAGTACTTC	CASSGHNQETQYF